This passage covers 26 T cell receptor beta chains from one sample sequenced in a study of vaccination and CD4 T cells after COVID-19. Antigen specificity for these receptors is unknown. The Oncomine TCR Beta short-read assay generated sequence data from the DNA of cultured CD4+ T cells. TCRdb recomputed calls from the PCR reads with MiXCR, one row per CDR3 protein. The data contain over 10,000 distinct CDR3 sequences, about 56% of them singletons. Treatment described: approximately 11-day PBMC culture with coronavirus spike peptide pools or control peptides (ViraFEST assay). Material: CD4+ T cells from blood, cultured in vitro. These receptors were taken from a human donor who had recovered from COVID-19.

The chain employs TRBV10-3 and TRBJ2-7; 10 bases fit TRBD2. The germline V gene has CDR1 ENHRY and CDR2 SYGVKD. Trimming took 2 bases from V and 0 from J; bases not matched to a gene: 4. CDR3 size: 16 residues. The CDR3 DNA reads TGTGCCATCAGTGAGATGGCTAGCGGGAGCTCCTACGAGCAGTACTTC. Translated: CAISEMASGSSYEQYF.

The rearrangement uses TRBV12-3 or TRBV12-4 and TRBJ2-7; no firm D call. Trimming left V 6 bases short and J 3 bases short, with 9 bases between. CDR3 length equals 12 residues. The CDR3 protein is CASSPIGYEQYF. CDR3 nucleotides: TGTGCCAGCAGCCCAATAGGCTACGAGCAGTACTTC.

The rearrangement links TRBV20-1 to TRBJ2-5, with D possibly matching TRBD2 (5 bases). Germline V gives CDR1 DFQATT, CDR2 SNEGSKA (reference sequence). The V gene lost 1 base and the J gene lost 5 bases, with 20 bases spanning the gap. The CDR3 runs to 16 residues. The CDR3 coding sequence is TGCAGTGCTAGAGGGAGGACGGCGACCGTTTTCGAGACCCAGTACTTC. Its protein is CSARGRTATVFETQYF.

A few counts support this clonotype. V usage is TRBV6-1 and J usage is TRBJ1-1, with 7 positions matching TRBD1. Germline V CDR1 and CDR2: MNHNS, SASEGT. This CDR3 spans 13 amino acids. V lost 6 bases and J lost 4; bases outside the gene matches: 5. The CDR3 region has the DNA TGTGCCAGCAGATTGACAGGGTTCACTGAAGCTTTCTTT. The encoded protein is CASRLTGFTEAFF.

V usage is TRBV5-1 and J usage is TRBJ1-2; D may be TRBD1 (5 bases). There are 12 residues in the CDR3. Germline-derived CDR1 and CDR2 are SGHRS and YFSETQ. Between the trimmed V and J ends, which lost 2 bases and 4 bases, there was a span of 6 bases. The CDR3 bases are TGCGCCAGCAGCTTAGACAGCTATGGCTACACCTTC. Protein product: CASSLDSYGYTF. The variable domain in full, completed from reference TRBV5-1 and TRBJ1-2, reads KAGVTQTPRYLIKTRGQQVTLSCSPISGHRSVSWYQQTPGQGLQFLFEYFSETQRNKGNFPGRFSGRQFSNSRSEMNVSTLELGDSALYLCASSLDSYGYTFGSGTRLTVV.

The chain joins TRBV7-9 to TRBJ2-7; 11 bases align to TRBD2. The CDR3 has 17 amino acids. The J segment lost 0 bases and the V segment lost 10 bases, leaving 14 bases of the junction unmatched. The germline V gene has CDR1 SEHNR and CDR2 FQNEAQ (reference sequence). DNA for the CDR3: TGTGCCACCTGGGACAGCGGCACTAGCGGGAGCTCCTACGAGCAGTACTTC. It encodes CATWDSGTSGSSYEQYF.

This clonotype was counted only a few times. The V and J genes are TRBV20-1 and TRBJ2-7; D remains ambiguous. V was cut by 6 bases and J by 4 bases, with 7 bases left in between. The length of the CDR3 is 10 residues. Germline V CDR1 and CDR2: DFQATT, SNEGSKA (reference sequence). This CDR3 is CSALGYEQYF. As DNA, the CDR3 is TGCAGTGCGCTGGGTTACGAGCAGTACTTC.

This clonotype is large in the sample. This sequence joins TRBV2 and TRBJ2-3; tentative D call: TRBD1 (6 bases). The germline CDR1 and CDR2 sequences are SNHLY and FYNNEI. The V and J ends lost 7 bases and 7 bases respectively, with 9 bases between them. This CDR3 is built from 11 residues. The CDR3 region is CASKGDYTQYF. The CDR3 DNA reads TGTGCCAGCAAGGGGGATTATACGCAGTATTTT. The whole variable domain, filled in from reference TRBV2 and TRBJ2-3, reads EPEVTQTPSHQVTQMGQEVILRCVPISNHLYFYWYRQILGQKVEFLVSFYNNEISEKSEIFDDQFSVERPDGSNFTLKIRSTKLEDSAMYFCASKGDYTQYFGPGTRLTVL.

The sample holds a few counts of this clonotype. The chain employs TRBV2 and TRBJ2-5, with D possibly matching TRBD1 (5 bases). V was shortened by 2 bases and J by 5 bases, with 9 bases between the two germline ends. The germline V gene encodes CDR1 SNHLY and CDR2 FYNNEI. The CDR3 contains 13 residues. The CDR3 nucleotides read TGTGCCAGCAGTGAAAGCCCAGGGGAGACCCAGTACTTC. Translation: CASSESPGETQYF.

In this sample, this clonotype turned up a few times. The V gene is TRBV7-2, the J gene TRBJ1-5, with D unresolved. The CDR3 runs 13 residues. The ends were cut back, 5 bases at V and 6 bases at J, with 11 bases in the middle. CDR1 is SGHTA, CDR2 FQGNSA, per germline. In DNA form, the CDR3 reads TGTGCCAGCAGCCCAGGTCCGGGTCAGCCCCAGCATTTT. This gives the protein CASSPGPGQPQHF.

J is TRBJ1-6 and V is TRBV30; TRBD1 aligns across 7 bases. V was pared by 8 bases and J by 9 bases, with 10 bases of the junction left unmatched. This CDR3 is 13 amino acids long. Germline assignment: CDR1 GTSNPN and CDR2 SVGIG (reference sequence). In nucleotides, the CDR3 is TGTGCCACACAGGGGCTGATGGGTTCACCCCTCCACTTT. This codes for CATQGLMGSPLHF.

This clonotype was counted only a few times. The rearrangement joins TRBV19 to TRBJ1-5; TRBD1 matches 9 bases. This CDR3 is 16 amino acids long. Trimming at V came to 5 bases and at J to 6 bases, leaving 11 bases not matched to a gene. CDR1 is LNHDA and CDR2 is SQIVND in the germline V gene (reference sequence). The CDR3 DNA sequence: TGTGCCAGTAGTTCTCAGGACAGGGGAATCCGTCAGCCCCAGCATTTT. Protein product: CASSSQDRGIRQPQHF. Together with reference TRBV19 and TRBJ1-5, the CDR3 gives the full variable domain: DGGITQSPKYLFRKEGQNVTLSCEQNLNHDAMYWYRQDPGQGLRLIYYSQIVNDFQKGDIAEGYSVSREKKESFPLTVTSAQKNPTAFYLCASSSQDRGIRQPQHFGDGTRLSIL.

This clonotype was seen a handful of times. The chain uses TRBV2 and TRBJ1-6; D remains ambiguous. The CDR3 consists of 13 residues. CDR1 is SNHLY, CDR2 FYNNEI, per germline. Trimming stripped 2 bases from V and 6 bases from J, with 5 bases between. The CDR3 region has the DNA TGTGCCAGCAGTGAACTGGCTAATTCACCCCTCCACTTT. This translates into CASSELANSPLHF.

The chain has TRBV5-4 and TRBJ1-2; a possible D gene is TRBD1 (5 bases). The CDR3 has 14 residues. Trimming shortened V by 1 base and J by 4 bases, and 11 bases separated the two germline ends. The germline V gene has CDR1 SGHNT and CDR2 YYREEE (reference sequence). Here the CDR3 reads CASSLQGQVYGYTF. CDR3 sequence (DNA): TGTGCCAGCAGCTTGCAGGGCCAAGTCTATGGCTACACCTTC.

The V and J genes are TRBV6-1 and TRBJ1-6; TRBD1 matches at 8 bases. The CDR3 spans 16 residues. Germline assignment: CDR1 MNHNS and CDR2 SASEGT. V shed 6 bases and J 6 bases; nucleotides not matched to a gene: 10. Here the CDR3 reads CASSSTGGKFNSPLHF. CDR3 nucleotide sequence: TGTGCCAGCAGCTCTACAGGGGGGAAATTTAATTCACCCCTCCACTTT.

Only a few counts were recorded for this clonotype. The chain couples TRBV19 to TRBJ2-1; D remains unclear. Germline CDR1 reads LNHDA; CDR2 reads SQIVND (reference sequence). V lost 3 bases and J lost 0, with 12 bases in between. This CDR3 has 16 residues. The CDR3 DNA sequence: TGTGCCAGTAGTATCCTGAGGAGTCTCTCCTACAATGAGCAGTTCTTC. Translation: CASSILRSLSYNEQFF.

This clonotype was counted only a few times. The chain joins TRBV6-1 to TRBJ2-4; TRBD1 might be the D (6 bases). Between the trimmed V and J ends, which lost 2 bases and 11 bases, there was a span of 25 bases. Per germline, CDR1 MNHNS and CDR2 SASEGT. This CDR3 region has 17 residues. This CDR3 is CASSEWRSPGTNLVQYF. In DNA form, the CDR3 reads TGTGCCAGCAGTGAATGGCGGTCCCCCGGGACAAACCTAGTTCAGTACTTC.

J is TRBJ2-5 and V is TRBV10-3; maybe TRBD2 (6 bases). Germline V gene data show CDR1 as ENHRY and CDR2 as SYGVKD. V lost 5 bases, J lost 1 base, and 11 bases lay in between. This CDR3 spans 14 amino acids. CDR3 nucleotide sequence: TGTGCCATCAGTCATCAAGCGGGCCAAGAGACCCAGTACTTC. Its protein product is CAISHQAGQETQYF.

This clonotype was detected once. CDR3 protein: CASRAGATYNEQFF. CDR3 bases: TGTGCCAGCAGAGCGGGGGCGACCTACAATGAGCAGTTCTTC. The chain employs TRBV6-1 and TRBJ2-1; the match to TRBD2 covers 8 bases. Germline loops: CDR1 MNHNS, CDR2 SASEGT. The CDR3 contains 14 residues. The J segment lost 2 bases and the V segment lost 6 bases, leaving 3 bases of the junction unmatched.

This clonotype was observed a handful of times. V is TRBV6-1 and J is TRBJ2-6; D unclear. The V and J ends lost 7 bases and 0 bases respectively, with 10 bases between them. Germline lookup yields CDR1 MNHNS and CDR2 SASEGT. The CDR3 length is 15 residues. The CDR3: CASTGESSGANVLTF. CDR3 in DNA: TGTGCCAGCACAGGTGAATCCTCTGGGGCCAACGTCCTGACTTTC.

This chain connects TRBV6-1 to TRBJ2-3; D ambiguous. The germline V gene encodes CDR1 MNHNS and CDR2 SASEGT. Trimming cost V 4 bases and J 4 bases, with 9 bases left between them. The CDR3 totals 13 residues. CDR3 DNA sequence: TGTGCCAGCAGTGTCGGCATTTCAGATACGCAGTATTTT. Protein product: CASSVGISDTQYF.

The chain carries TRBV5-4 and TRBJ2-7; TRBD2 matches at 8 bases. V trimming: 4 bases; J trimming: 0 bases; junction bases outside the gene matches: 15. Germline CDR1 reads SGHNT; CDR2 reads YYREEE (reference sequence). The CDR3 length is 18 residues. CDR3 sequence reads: CASSPPTSGGFSSYEQYF. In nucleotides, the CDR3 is TGTGCCAGCAGCCCGCCTACTAGCGGAGGTTTTAGCTCCTACGAGCAGTACTTC.

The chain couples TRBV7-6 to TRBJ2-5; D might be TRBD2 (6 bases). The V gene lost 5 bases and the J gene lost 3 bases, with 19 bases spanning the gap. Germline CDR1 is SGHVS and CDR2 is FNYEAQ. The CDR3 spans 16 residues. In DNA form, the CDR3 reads TGTGCCAGCAGCCCTATTCGGGGGAGAGGGGAAGAGACCCAGTACTTC. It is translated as CASSPIRGRGEETQYF. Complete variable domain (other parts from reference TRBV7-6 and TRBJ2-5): GAGVSQSPRYKVTKRGQDVALRCDPISGHVSLYWYRQALGQGPEFLTYFNYEAQQDKSGLPNDRFSAERPEGSISTLTIQRTEQRDSAMYRCASSPIRGRGEETQYFGPGTRLLVL.

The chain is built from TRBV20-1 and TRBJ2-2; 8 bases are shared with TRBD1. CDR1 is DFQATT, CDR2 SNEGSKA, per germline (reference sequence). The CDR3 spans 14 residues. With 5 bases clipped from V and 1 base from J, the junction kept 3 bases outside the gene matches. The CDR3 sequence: CSAWDRQNTGELFF. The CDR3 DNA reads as TGCAGTGCTTGGGACAGGCAGAACACCGGGGAGCTGTTTTTT.

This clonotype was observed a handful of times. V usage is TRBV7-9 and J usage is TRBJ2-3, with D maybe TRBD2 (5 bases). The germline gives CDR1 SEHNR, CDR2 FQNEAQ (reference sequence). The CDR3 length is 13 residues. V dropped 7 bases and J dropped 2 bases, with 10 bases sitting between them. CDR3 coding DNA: TGTGCCAGCATTTATCGGGACACAGATACGCAGTATTTT. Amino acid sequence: CASIYRDTDTQYF.

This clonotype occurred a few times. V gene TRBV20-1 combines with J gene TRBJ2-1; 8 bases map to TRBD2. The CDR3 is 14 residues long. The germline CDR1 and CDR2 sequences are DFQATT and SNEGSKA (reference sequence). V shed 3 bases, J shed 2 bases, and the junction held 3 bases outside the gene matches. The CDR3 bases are TGCAGTGCTAGGGCGGGAGGTACCTACAATGAGCAGTTCTTC. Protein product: CSARAGGTYNEQFF.